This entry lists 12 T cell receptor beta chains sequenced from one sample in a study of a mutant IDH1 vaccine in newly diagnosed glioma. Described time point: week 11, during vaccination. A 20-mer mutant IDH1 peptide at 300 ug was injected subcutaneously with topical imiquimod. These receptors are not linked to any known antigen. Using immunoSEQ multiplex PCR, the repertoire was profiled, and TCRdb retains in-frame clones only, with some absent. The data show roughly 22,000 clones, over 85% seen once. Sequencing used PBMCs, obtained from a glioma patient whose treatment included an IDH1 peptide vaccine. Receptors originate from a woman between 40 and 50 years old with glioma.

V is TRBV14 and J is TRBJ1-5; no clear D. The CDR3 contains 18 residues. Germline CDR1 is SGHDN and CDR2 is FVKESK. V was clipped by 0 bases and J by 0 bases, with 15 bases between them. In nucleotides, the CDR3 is TGTGCCAGCAGCCAAGACCCTTGGAGGGTCCATAGCAATCAGCCCCAGCATTTT. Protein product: CASSQDPWRVHSNQPQHF. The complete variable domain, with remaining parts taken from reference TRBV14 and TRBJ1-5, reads EAGVTQFPSHSVIEKGQTVTLRCDPISGHDNLYWYRRVMGKEIKFLLHFVKESKQDESGMPNNRFLAERTGGTYSTLKVQPAELEDSGVYFCASSQDPWRVHSNQPQHFGDGTRLSIL.

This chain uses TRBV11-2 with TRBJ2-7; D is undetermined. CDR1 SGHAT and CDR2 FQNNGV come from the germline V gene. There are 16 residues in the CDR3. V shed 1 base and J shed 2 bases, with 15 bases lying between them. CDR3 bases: TGTGCCAGCAGCTTAGTGAGGAGCCCCGGCCCCTACGAGCAGTACTTC. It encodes CASSLVRSPGPYEQYF.

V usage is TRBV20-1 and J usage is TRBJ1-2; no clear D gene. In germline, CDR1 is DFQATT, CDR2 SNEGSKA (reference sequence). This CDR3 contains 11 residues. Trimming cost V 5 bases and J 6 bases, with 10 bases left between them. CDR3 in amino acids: CSALRGHGYTF. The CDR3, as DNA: TGCAGTGCTCTACGAGGGCATGGCTACACCTTC.

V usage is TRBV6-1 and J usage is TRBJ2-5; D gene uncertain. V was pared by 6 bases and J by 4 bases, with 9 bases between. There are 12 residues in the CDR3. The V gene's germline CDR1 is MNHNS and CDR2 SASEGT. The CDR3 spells CASSPLLETQYF. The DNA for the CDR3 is TGTGCCAGCAGCCCACTGTTAGAGACCCAGTACTTC.

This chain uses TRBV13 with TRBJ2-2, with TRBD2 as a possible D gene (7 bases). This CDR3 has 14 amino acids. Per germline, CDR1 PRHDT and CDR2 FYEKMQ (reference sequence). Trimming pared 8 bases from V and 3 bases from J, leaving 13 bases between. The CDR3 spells CASSLGGHTGELFF. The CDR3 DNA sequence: TGTGCCAGCTCCCTGGGGGGGCACACCGGGGAGCTGTTTTTT.

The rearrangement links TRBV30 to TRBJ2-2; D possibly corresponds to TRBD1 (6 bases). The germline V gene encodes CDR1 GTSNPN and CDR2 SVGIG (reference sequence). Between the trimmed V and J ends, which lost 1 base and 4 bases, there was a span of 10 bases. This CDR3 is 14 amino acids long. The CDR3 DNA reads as TGTGCCTGGAGTGGGGGGCTGTCCACCGGGGAGCTGTTTTTT. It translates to CAWSGGLSTGELFF. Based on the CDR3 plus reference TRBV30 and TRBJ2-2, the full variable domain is SQTIHQWPATLVQPVGSPLSLECTVEGTSNPNLYWYRQAAGRGLQLLFYSVGIGQISSEVPQNLSASRPQDRQFILSSKKLLLSDSGFYLCAWSGGLSTGELFFGEGSRLTVL.

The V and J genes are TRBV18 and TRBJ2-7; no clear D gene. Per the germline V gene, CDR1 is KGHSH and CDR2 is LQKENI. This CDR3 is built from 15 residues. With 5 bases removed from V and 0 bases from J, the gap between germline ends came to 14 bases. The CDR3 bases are TGTGCCAGCTCATCAGGTCCCTCCAGCTCCTACGAGCAGTACTTC. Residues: CASSSGPSSSYEQYF.

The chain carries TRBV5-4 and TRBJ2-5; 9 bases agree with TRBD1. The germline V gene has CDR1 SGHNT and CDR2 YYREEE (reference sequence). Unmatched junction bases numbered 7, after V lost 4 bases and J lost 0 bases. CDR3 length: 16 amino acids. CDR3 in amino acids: CASSRSGTGYQETQYF. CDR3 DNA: TGTGCCAGCAGCAGATCCGGGACAGGGTACCAAGAGACCCAGTACTTC.

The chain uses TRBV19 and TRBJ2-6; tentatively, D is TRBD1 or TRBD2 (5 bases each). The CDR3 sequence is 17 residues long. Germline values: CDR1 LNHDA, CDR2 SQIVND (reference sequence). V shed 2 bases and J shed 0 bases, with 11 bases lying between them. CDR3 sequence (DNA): TGTGCCAGTAGTATACAGGGACGCGCCTCTGGGGCCAACGTCCTGACTTTC. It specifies CASSIQGRASGANVLTF.

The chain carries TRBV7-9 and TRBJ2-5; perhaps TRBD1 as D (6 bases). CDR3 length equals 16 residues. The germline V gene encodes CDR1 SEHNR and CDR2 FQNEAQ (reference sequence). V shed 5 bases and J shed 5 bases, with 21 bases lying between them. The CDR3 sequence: CASSPKTGPRPETQYF. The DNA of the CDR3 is TGTGCCAGCAGCCCCAAAACAGGGCCTAGACCGGAGACCCAGTACTTC.

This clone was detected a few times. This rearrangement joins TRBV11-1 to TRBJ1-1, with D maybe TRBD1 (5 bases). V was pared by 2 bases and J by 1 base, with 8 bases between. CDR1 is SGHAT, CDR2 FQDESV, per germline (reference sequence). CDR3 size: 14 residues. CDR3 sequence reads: CASSLQDRNTEAFF. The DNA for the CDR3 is TGTGCCAGCAGCTTACAAGACAGGAACACTGAAGCTTTCTTT.

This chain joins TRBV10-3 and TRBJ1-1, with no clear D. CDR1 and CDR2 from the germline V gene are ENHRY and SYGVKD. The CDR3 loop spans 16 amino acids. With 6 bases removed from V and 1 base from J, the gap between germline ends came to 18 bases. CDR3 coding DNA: TGTGCCATCAGGTCCCGAGATGGCGAGTCGAACACTGAAGCTTTCTTT. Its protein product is CAIRSRDGESNTEAFF.